Listed below are T cell receptor beta chains from one sample, sequenced in a study of blood T cell repertoires in COVID-19. Assay used: immunoSEQ multiplex PCR; TCRdb lists only in-frame clones, some missing. The sample shows about 330,000 clones, roughly 90% of them seen only once. Sample: peripheral blood. These receptors were taken from a woman aged 50 to 60 with active or convalescent COVID-19. Both conserved end residues are part of each CDR3. The D gene is left open where the match is weak. Rows may omit the clone size; those that give it use once, few, many or a size class.

V gene: TRBV28
J gene: TRBJ2-1
D gene: TRBD2
clone size: .
CDR3 protein: CALRSLAGGKNEQFF
CDR3 DNA: TGTGCCCTTAGGAGTCTAGCGGGAGGGAAAAATGAGCAGTTCTTC

V gene: TRBV18
J gene: TRBJ1-5
D gene: TRBD1
clone size: .
CDR3 protein: CASSPGQGDQPQHF
CDR3 DNA: TGTGCCAGCTCACCGGGACAGGGGGATCAGCCCCAGCATTTT

V gene: TRBV6-5
J gene: TRBJ1-2
D gene: .
clone size: .
CDR3 protein: CASSYSSHRNGGYTF
CDR3 DNA: TGTGCCAGCAGTTACTCGAGCCACAGGAATGGCGGCTACACCTTC

V gene: TRBV18
J gene: TRBJ1-1
D gene: .
clone size: .
CDR3 protein: CASSPPSRYEAFF
CDR3 DNA: TGTGCCAGCTCACCACCGAGCCGATATGAAGCTTTCTTT

V gene: TRBV30
J gene: TRBJ1-3
D gene: TRBD1
clone size: many
CDR3 protein: CAWSNRGLGGNTIYF
CDR3 DNA: TGTGCCTGGAGTAACAGGGGGCTAGGAGGAAACACCATATATTTT

V gene: TRBV11-3
J gene: TRBJ2-2
D gene: .
clone size: few
CDR3 protein: CASSQGLRNTGELFF
CDR3 DNA: TGTGCCAGCAGTCAAGGACTCAGGAACACCGGGGAGCTGTTTTTT

V gene: TRBV19
J gene: TRBJ2-3
D gene: TRBD1
clone size: .
CDR3 protein: CASRDRGTDTQYF
CDR3 DNA: TGTGCCAGTAGGGACAGGGGCACAGATACGCAGTATTTT

V gene: TRBV4-3
J gene: TRBJ2-1
D gene: TRBD2
clone size: .
CDR3 protein: CASSQLAGDNEQFF
CDR3 DNA: TGCGCCAGCAGCCAACTAGCGGGAGACAATGAGCAGTTCTTC

V gene: TRBV7-9
J gene: TRBJ2-7
D gene: TRBD2
clone size: .
CDR3 protein: CASSPGLAGYEQYF
CDR3 DNA: TGTGCCAGCAGCCCGGGACTAGCAGGATACGAGCAGTACTTC

V gene: TRBV4-3
J gene: TRBJ2-7
D gene: .
clone size: .
CDR3 protein: CASSQGRGNYYEQYF
CDR3 DNA: TGCGCCAGCAGCCAAGGAAGAGGGAACTACTACGAGCAGTACTTC

V gene: TRBV5-1
J gene: TRBJ2-7
D gene: TRBD1
clone size: once
CDR3 protein: CASTLALTGDNEQYF
CDR3 DNA: TGCGCCAGCACCCTGGCCCTGACAGGGGATAACGAGCAGTACTTC

V gene: TRBV6-6
J gene: TRBJ2-1
D gene: .
clone size: .
CDR3 protein: CASSYSELWEQFF
CDR3 DNA: TGTGCCAGCAGTTACTCGGAACTATGGGAGCAGTTCTTC

V gene: TRBV27
J gene: TRBJ1-2
D gene: .
clone size: .
CDR3 protein: CASSLGGYVGYTF
CDR3 DNA: TGTGCCAGCAGTCTTGGGGGGTATGTGGGCTACACCTTC

V gene: TRBV5-6
J gene: TRBJ1-2
D gene: .
clone size: .
CDR3 protein: CASSATGFGYGYTF
CDR3 DNA: TGTGCCAGCAGTGCGACAGGTTTCGGGTATGGCTACACCTTC

V gene: TRBV19
J gene: TRBJ1-2
D gene: .
clone size: .
CDR3 protein: CASSQTQGLNYGYTF
CDR3 DNA: TGTGCCAGTAGTCAAACACAGGGTCTCAACTATGGCTACACCTTC

V gene: TRBV6-5
J gene: TRBJ1-5
D gene: .
clone size: .
CDR3 protein: CASSGDNQPQHF
CDR3 DNA: TGTGCCAGTAGCGGAGACAATCAGCCCCAGCATTTT

V gene: TRBV27
J gene: TRBJ1-1
D gene: .
clone size: .
CDR3 protein: CASSRGTGNTEAFF
CDR3 DNA: TGTGCCAGCAGTCGAGGGACTGGGAACACTGAAGCTTTCTTT

V gene: TRBV4-2
J gene: TRBJ1-1
D gene: .
clone size: .
CDR3 protein: CASSQVTGSGTEAFF
CDR3 DNA: TGTGCCAGCAGCCAAGTAACAGGGTCGGGCACTGAAGCTTTCTTT

V gene: TRBV6-5
J gene: TRBJ1-2
D gene: .
clone size: once
CDR3 protein: CASRTLNYGYTF
CDR3 DNA: TGTGCCAGCAGGACACTTAACTATGGCTACACCTTC

V gene: TRBV30
J gene: TRBJ2-5
D gene: TRBD1
clone size: .
CDR3 protein: CAWSVGGGETQYF
CDR3 DNA: TGTGCCTGGAGTGTAGGGGGCGGCGAGACCCAGTACTTC

V gene: TRBV10-3
J gene: TRBJ1-5
D gene: .
clone size: .
CDR3 protein: CATSHEVRSNQPQHF
CDR3 DNA: TGTGCCACCTCCCACGAGGTTAGGAGCAATCAGCCCCAGCATTTT

V gene: TRBV7-9
J gene: TRBJ1-1
D gene: TRBD1
clone size: few
CDR3 protein: CASSPGQGDTEAFF
CDR3 DNA: TGTGCCAGCAGCCCGGGACAGGGTGATACTGAAGCTTTCTTT